The 4 T cell receptor beta chains below were found in one sample sequenced in a study of T cells in Graves' hyperthyroidism and ophthalmopathy. The TCR beta CDR3 regions underwent amplification using RNA transcripts as the source. An initial round of RT-PCR targeting the TCR CDR3 relied on the HTBI primer set. MiXCR was run by TCRdb on the multiplex PCR reads, yielding one entry per CDR3 protein. The sample has more than 550,000 distinct CDR3 sequences, roughly 17% seen once. What was sequenced was blood. These receptors were taken from a man aged 45-60 years with Graves' hyperthyroidism.

In its sample, this clonotype was seen many times. The chain has TRBV28 and TRBJ2-6; 9 bases agree with TRBD1. Trimming cost V 4 bases and J 1 base; bases outside gene matches: 5. Germline CDR1 and CDR2: MDHEN and SYDVKM. The CDR3 has 17 residues. The CDR3: CASSSGQGLSGANVLTF. CDR3 coding DNA: TGTGCCAGCAGTTCGGGACAGGGTCTTTCTGGGGCCAACGTCCTGACTTTC.

In its sample, this clonotype was seen many times. The CDR3 protein is CASRPDRAYEQYF. CDR3 DNA sequence: TGTGCCAGCAGACCGGACAGGGCGTACGAGCAGTACTTC. The V call is TRBV12-3 or TRBV12-4, the J call TRBJ2-7; 8 bases line up with TRBD1. CDR3 length equals 13 residues. Trimming took 6 bases from V and 4 from J; bases not matched to a gene: 5.

The CDR3 bases are TGTGCCAGCAATGGGGGCGGGCCCCCAGGACCCCTCCACTTT. Protein: CASNGGGPPGPLHF. This chain links TRBV25-1 with TRBJ1-6, with D possibly TRBD1 on 6 matching bases. The V end lost 7 bases, the J end lost 12 bases, and 19 bases lay between the germline ends. Germline CDR1 reads MGHDK; CDR2 reads SYGVNS. CDR3 size: 14 residues.

This clonotype was found many times. The chain combines TRBV10-3 with TRBJ1-1, with D perhaps TRBD1 (5 bases). Germline V gene sequence: CDR1 ENHRY, CDR2 SYGVKD. V gave up 2 bases and J gave up 1 base, with 8 bases separating them. The CDR3 is made up of 14 amino acids. The CDR3 loop is CAISEGGTNTEAFF. The CDR3 DNA sequence: TGTGCCATCAGTGAGGGGGGGACGAACACTGAAGCTTTCTTT.